This paragraph reports one T cell receptor (beta chain). Clones were read by immunoSEQ multiplex PCR, and TCRdb kept only the in-frame ones, dropping some. The table includes around 38,000 clones, about nine tenths detected once. This sample was taken from a study of OX40 agonist ivuxolimab in advanced cancers. Study summary: Patients were treated with ivuxolimab, an agonistic anti-OX40 (CD134) antibody. Patients were under 90% male with ages roughly 20 to 85, mean 60.

Trimming shortened V by 5 bases and J by 7 bases, and 12 bases separated the two germline ends. This CDR3 is 13 amino acids long. Germline CDR1 is LNHDA and CDR2 is SQIVND (reference sequence). The receptor was derived from an adult with an advanced solid tumor such as melanoma, head and neck, liver or kidney cancer. The sequences come from CD4+ or CD8+ T cells sorted from blood, collected in a trial of the OX40 agonist ivuxolimab. The V gene is TRBV19, the J gene TRBJ2-1, with a tentative D call TRBD2 (5 bases). CDR3 coding DNA: TGTGCCAGTAGTTTGACCCCGGGGAATGAGCAGTTCTTC. The encoded protein is CASSLTPGNEQFF.